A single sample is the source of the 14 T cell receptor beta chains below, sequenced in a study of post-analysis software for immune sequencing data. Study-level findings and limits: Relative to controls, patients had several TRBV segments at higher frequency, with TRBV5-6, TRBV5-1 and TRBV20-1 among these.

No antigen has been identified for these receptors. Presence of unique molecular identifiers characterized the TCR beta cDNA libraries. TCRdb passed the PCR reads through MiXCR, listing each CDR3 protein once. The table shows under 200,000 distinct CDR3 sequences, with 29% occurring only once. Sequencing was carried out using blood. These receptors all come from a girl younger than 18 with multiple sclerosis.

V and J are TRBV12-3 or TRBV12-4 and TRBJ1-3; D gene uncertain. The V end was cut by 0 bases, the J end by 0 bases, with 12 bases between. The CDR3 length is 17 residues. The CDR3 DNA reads TGTGCCAGCAGTTTAGCACGAGGTGTGCCCTCTGGAAACACCATATATTTT. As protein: CASSLARGVPSGNTIYF.

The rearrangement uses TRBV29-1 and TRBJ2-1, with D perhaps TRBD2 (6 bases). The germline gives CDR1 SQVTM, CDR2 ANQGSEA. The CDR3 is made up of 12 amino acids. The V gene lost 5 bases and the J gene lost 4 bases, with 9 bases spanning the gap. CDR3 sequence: CSVTSGYNEQFF. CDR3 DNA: TGCAGCGTTACCAGCGGGTACAATGAGCAGTTCTTC.

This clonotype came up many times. The chain's CDR3 is CASSQSRGTGGLNEQFF. The CDR3 nucleotides are TGTGCCAGCAGCCAATCCCGGGGGACAGGGGGCTTAAATGAGCAGTTCTTC. The chain has TRBV3-1 and TRBJ2-1; 12 bases match TRBD1. The CDR3 runs 17 residues. V shed 2 bases and J 7 bases; nucleotides not matched to a gene: 9. Germline-derived CDR1 and CDR2 are LGHDT and YNNKEL (reference sequence).

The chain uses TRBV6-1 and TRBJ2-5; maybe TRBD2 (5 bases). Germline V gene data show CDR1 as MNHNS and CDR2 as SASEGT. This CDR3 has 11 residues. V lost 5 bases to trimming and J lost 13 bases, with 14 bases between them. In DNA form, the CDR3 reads TGTGCCAGCAGTCAGACTACTTATGCGTACTTC. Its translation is CASSQTTYAYF.

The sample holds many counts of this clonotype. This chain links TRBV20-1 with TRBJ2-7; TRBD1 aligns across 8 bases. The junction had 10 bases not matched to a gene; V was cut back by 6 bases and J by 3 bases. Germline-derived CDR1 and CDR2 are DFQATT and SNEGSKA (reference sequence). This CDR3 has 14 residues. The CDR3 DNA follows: TGCAGTGCCGCCTCGGGACAGGATTACTACGAGCAGTACTTC. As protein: CSAASGQDYYEQYF.

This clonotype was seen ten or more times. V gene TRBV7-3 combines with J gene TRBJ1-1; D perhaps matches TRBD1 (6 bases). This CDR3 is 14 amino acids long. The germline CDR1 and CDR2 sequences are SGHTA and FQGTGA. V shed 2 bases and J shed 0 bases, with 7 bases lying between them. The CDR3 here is CASSLGGMNTEAFF. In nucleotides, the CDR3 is TGTGCCAGCAGCTTAGGGGGCATGAACACTGAAGCTTTCTTT. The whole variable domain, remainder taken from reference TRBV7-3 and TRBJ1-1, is GAGVSQTPSNKVTEKGKYVELRCDPISGHTALYWYRQSLGQGPEFLIYFQGTGAADDSGLPNDRFFAVRPEGSVSTLKIQRTERGDSAVYLCASSLGGMNTEAFFGQGTRLTVV.

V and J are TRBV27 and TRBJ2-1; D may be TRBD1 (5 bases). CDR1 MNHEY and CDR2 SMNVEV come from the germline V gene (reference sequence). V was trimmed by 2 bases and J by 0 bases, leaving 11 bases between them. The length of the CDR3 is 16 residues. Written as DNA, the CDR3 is TGTGCCAGCAGTTTACGCTGGACACCCTCCTACAATGAGCAGTTCTTC. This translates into CASSLRWTPSYNEQFF.

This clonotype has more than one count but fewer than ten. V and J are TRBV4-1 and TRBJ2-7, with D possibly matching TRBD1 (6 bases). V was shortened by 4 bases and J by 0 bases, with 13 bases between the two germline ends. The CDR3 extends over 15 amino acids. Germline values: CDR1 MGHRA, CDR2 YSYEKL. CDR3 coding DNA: TGCGCCAGCAGCCCCTCCGGGACAACCTCCTACGAGCAGTACTTC. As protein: CASSPSGTTSYEQYF.

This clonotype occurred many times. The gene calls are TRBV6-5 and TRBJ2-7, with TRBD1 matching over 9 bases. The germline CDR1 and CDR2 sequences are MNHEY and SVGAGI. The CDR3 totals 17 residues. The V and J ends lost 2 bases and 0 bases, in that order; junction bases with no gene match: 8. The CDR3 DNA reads TGTGCCAGCAGTTACGCACCGGGACAGGGTTTCTCCTACGAGCAGTACTTC. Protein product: CASSYAPGQGFSYEQYF.

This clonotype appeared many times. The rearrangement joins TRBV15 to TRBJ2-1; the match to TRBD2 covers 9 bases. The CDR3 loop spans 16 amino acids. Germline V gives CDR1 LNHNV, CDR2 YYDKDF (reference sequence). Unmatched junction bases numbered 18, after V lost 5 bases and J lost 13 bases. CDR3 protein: CATSFGSRVAGAHQFF. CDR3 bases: TGTGCCACCAGCTTCGGGAGTAGAGTAGCGGGAGCCCATCAGTTCTTC.

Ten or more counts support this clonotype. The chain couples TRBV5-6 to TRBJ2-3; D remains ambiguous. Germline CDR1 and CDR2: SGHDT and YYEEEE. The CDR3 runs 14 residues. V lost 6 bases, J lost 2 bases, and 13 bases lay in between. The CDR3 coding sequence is TGTGCCAGCACCGGGCTTCATCTCACAGATACGCAGTATTTT. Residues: CASTGLHLTDTQYF.

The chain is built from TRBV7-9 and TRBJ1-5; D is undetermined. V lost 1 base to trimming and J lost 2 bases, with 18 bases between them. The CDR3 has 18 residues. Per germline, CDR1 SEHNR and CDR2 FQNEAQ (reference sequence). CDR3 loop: CASSLGTMAQGGNQPQHF. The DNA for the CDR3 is TGTGCCAGCAGCTTAGGGACTATGGCACAAGGTGGCAATCAGCCCCAGCATTTT. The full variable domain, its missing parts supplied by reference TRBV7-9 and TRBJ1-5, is DTGVSQNPRHKITKRGQNVTFRCDPISEHNRLYWYRQTLGQGPEFLTYFQNEAQLEKSRLLSDRFSAERPKGSFSTLEIQRTEQGDSAMYLCASSLGTMAQGGNQPQHFGDGTRLSIL.

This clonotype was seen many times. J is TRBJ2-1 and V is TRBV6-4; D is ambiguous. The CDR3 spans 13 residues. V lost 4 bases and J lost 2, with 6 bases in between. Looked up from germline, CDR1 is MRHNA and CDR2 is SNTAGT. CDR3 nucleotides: TGTGCCAGCAGTGGCACAACCTACAATGAGCAGTTCTTC. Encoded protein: CASSGTTYNEQFF.

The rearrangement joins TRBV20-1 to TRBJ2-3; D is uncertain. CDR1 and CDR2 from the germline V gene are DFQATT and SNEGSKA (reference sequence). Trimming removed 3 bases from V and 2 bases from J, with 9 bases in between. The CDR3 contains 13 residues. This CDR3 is CSARGFTTDTQYF. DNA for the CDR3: TGCAGTGCTAGGGGCTTTACCACAGATACGCAGTATTTT.